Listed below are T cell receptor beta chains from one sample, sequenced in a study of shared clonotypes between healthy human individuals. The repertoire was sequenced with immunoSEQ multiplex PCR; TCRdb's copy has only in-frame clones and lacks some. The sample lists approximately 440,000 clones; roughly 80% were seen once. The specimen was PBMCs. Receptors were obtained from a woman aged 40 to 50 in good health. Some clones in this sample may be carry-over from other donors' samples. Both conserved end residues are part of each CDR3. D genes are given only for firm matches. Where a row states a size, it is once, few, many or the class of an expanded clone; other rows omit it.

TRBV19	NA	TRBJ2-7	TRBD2	TGTGCCAGCTCCCCTCGGGGACTAGCGGGACTATTTCTAAAGCAGTACTTC	CASSPRGLAGLFLKQYF
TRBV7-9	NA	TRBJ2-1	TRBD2	TGTGCCAGCAGCCCCTGGCGGGAGCTTTACAATGAGCAGTTCTTC	CASSPWRELYNEQFF
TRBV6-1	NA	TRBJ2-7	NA	TGTGCCAGCATTGGACAGGGAGGGACCTACGAGCAGTACTTC	CASIGQGGTYEQYF
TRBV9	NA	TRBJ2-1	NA	TGTGCCAGCAGCCCCCAGGGCGGCCTATCCTACAATGAGCAGTTCTTC	CASSPQGGLSYNEQFF
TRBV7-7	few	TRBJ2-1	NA	TGTGCTAGCAGCTTAGGTTTATACAATGAGCAGTTCTTC	CASSLGLYNEQFF
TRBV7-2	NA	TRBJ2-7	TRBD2	TGTGCCAGCAGCCCCTGGACAGCGGGAGTATACGAGCAGTACTTC	CASSPWTAGVYEQYF
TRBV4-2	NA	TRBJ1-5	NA	TGTGCCAGCAGCCAAGATCTTCGGAGGCAGCCCCAGCATTTT	CASSQDLRRQPQHF
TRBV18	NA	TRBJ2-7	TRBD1	TGTGCCAGCTCAACGACAGGGATCGACGAGCAGTACTTC	CASSTTGIDEQYF
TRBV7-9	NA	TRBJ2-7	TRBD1	TGTGCCAGCAGCTCCGGCCCGGGACAGGGGACCCACTACGAGCAGTACTTC	CASSSGPGQGTHYEQYF
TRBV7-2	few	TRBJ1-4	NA	TGTGCCAGCAGCCTCACGGGGGGGGCGGCTAATGAAAAACTGTTTTTT	CASSLTGGAANEKLFF
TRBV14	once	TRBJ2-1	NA	TGTGCCAGCAGCCAAGGGTACAATGAGCAGTTCTTC	CASSQGYNEQFF
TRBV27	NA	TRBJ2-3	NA	TGTGCCAGCAGTTTTGACAATCCCGGGGATACGCAGTATTTT	CASSFDNPGDTQYF
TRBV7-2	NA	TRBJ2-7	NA	TGTGCCAGCAGCTTAACTCGGGGGAGTGTAAACGAGCAGTACTTC	CASSLTRGSVNEQYF
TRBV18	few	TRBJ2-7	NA	TGTGCCAGCTCACCACTGCCGACGTCCTTACGATACGAGCAGTACTTC	CASSPLPTSLRYEQYF
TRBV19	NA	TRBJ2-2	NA	TGTGCCAGTAACTTTCTCACCGGGGAGCTGTTTTTT	CASNFLTGELFF
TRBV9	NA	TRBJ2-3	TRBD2	TGTGCCAGCAGCGCTAGCGGGAGGGCCACAGATACGCAGTATTTT	CASSASGRATDTQYF
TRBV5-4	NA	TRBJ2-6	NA	TGTGCCAGCAGCTTTCCATCTGGGGCCAACGTCCTGACTTTC	CASSFPSGANVLTF
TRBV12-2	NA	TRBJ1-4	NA	TGTGCAAGTCGCCCTGGCTCTGGGACGCACGGTAATGAAAAACTGTTTTTT	CASRPGSGTHGNEKLFF
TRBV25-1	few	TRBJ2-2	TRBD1	TGTGCCAGCAGTCCAACGACAGGGGCGGACGGGGAGCTGTTTTTT	CASSPTTGADGELFF
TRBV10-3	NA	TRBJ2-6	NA	TGTGCCATCAGTGAGAGAGGGGGGGCTGGGGCCAACGTCCTGACTTTC	CAISERGGAGANVLTF
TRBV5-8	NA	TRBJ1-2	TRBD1	TGTGCCAGCAGCTATGGACAGGGCGTCTCCGGCTACACCTTC	CASSYGQGVSGYTF
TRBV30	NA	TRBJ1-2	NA	TGTGCCTGGAGTCCTGGCCGATCTAACTATGGCTACACCTTC	CAWSPGRSNYGYTF
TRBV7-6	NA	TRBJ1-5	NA	TGTGCCAGCAGCCCCACTGCGGATCAGCCCCAGCATTTT	CASSPTADQPQHF
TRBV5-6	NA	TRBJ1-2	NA	TGTGCCAGCAGCCCTGGCGGGGCAGGGCCGGCTTATGGCTACACCTTC	CASSPGGAGPAYGYTF
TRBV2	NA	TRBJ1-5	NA	TGTGCCAGCAGTGAGGGGGGCCCATCCCAGCCCCAGCATTTT	CASSEGGPSQPQHF
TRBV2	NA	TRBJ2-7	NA	TGTGCCAGCAGTGATCAGTTGGGGGTTTCCCCCTACGAGCAGTACTTC	CASSDQLGVSPYEQYF
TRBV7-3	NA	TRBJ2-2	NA	TGTGCCAGCAGCCCCCCCCGGGATAGGACCGGGGAGCTGTTTTTT	CASSPPRDRTGELFF
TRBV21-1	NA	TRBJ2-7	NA	TGTGCCAGCAGCAAAGACATGGGGGGAAGAGGGACAGGAACCTACGAGCAGTACTTC	CASSKDMGGRGTGTYEQYF
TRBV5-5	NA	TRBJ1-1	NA	TGTGCCAGCAGCCCACAATCCAACACTGAAGCTTTCTTT	CASSPQSNTEAFF
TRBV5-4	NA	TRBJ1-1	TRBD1	TGTGCCAGCACCCGGGGACAGGAGAACACTGAAGCTTTCTTT	CASTRGQENTEAFF
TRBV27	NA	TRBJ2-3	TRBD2	TGTGCCAGCAGTCCAGCGGGAGGGCCGTCAGATACGCAGTATTTT	CASSPAGGPSDTQYF
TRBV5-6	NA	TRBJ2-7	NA	TGTGCCAGCAGCTTGACCCTCGATGGAGCTCGGGAGCAGTACTTC	CASSLTLDGAREQYF
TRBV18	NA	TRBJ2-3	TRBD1	TGTGCCAGCTCACCACTGTCGGGACAGGGGGCCACAGATACGCAGTATTTT	CASSPLSGQGATDTQYF
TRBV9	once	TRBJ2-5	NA	TGTGCCAGCAGCGCGGAGGATCAAGAGACCCAGTACTTC	CASSAEDQETQYF
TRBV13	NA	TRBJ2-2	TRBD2	TGTGCCAGCAGTCCCCTAGCGGGGAGGAACACCGGGGAGCTGTTTTTT	CASSPLAGRNTGELFF
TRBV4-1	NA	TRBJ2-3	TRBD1	TGCGCCAGCAGCCATCCGGGACAGGATACGCAGTATTTT	CASSHPGQDTQYF
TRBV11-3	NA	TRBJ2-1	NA	TGTGCCAGCAGCTTAGATGGAGGGAGGGGCCAGGGGGAGCAGTTCTTC	CASSLDGGRGQGEQFF
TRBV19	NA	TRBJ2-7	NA	TGTGCCAGTAGTATAGTTGGGTTTGGCGAGCAGTACTTC	CASSIVGFGEQYF
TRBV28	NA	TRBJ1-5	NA	TGTGCCAGCAGTCCCCCGGGGCAGCCCCAGCATTTT	CASSPPGQPQHF
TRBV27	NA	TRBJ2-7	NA	TGTGCCAGCAGTCCGCGGATGGGGCCCTACGAGCAGTACTTC	CASSPRMGPYEQYF
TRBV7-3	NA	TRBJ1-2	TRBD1	TGTGCCAGCAGCTCCTGGGACAGGTTTGGCTACACCTTC	CASSSWDRFGYTF
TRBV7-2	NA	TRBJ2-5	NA	TGTGCCAGCAGCTTAGCGGGAGCAGAGACCCAGTACTTC	CASSLAGAETQYF
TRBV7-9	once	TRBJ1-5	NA	TGTGCCAGCAGCCCAGATACCCAGCCCCAGCATTTT	CASSPDTQPQHF